The sequence of this TCR beta chain was determined in a study of CD8 T cell repertoires and HIV-1 epitope variants. Study-level background: Each of Twenty-five Gag and Nef epitope peptides stimulated a separate culture.

The CDR3 runs 14 residues. The germline CDR1 and CDR2 sequences are SGHNT and YYREEE (reference sequence). V gave up 5 bases and J gave up 4 bases; unmatched junction bases: 8. In regard to this clone: The antigen is unknown.

TCR beta CDR3 was sequenced at survey depth on immunoSEQ. Measured with immunoSEQ multiplex PCR; TCRdb has only the in-frame clones, and not every one. In the table there are over 90,000 clones, roughly 77% of which are singletons. General study findings and limits: This assay reports beta chains of antigen-expanded cells, not T cell function.

The chain has TRBV5-4 and TRBJ1-2, with 7 positions matching TRBD1. The source of this sequence is a male donor with HIV. Specimen: uncultured baseline CD8+ T cells from peripheral blood mononuclear cells (PBMCs). The CDR3 DNA sequence: TGTGCCAGCAGATCCGGGACAGCCGTCTATGGCTACACCTTC. Residues: CASRSGTAVYGYTF.